This is a list of T cell receptor beta chains from one sample in a study of blood T cells in healthy people across ages. TCRdb ran MiXCR on the 5' RACE reads and lists one entry per CDR3 protein. This table holds some 1.8 million distinct CDR3 sequences, 30% to 40% found once. The source material was blood. These receptors all come from a human donor in good health. CDR3s include the opening cysteine and the closing phenylalanine or tryptophan. A D gene is named only where the DNA matches it firmly. Some rows have no size entry. The others give once, few or many, or a class for an expanded clone.

clone size: -; J gene: TRBJ2-1; D gene: TRBD2; V gene: TRBV12-3/TRBV12-4; CDR3 protein: CAIISGGAGDEQFF; CDR3 DNA: TGTGCCATCATAAGCGGGGGGGCTGGCGATGAGCAGTTCTTC
clone size: -; J gene: TRBJ2-1; D gene: TRBD2; V gene: TRBV6-2/TRBV6-3; CDR3 protein: CASGLAVSYEQFF; CDR3 DNA: TGTGCCAGCGGGCTAGCGGTGTCCTACGAGCAGTTCTTC
clone size: few; J gene: TRBJ2-7; D gene: -; V gene: TRBV20-1; CDR3 protein: CSAGTSPYEQYF; CDR3 DNA: TGCAGTGCTGGGACTTCCCCCTACGAGCAGTACTTC
clone size: -; J gene: TRBJ2-3; D gene: -; V gene: TRBV7-2; CDR3 protein: CASSFQPGPDTQYF; CDR3 DNA: TGTGCCAGCAGCTTTCAACCCGGCCCAGATACGCAGTATTTT
clone size: -; J gene: TRBJ1-4; D gene: -; V gene: TRBV7-8; CDR3 protein: CASGRRSNEKLFF; CDR3 DNA: TGTGCCAGCGGCAGACGGTCTAATGAAAAACTGTTTTTT
clone size: -; J gene: TRBJ1-2; D gene: -; V gene: TRBV9; CDR3 protein: CASSGHVLDGYTF; CDR3 DNA: TGTGCCAGCAGCGGACACGTTCTTGATGGCTACACCTTC
clone size: few; J gene: TRBJ1-5; D gene: -; V gene: TRBV12-3/TRBV12-4; CDR3 protein: CASSLARALRPQHF; CDR3 DNA: TGTGCCAGCAGTTTAGCAAGGGCCCTGAGGCCCCAGCATTTT
clone size: many; J gene: TRBJ2-4; D gene: -; V gene: TRBV5-1; CDR3 protein: CATIELAKNIQYF; CDR3 DNA: TGCGCCACCATCGAGTTAGCCAAAAACATTCAGTACTTC
clone size: few; J gene: TRBJ2-3; D gene: TRBD2; V gene: TRBV7-2; CDR3 protein: CASSLRGGQSDTQYF; CDR3 DNA: TGTGCCAGCAGCTTACGGGGGGGCCAGTCAGATACGCAGTATTTT
clone size: -; J gene: TRBJ1-2; D gene: -; V gene: TRBV7-2; CDR3 protein: CASSLEPTTIGGYTF; CDR3 DNA: TGTGCCAGCAGCTTAGAACCCACAACAATAGGGGGCTACACCTTC
clone size: -; J gene: TRBJ2-7; D gene: TRBD1; V gene: TRBV12-3/TRBV12-4; CDR3 protein: CASSLRGGSISYEQYF; CDR3 DNA: TGTGCCAGCAGTTTACGAGGGGGCTCGATCTCCTACGAGCAGTACTTC
clone size: few; J gene: TRBJ2-7; D gene: -; V gene: TRBV20-1; CDR3 protein: CSALYGYEQYF; CDR3 DNA: TGCAGTGCTCTCTACGGGTACGAGCAGTACTTC
clone size: -; J gene: TRBJ2-5; D gene: TRBD1; V gene: TRBV20-1; CDR3 protein: CSAWGQNQETQYF; CDR3 DNA: TGCAGTGCTTGGGGACAGAACCAAGAGACCCAGTACTTC
clone size: many; J gene: TRBJ2-5; D gene: -; V gene: TRBV6-2/TRBV6-3; CDR3 protein: CASSYKGETQYF; CDR3 DNA: TGTGCCAGCAGCTATAAAGGGGAGACCCAGTACTTC
clone size: -; J gene: TRBJ2-7; D gene: -; V gene: TRBV7-6; CDR3 protein: CASSLGDGGLSSSYNEQYF; CDR3 DNA: TGTGCCAGCAGCTTGGGGGATGGGGGGTTATCAAGCTCCTACAATGAGCAGTACTTC
clone size: -; J gene: TRBJ2-5; D gene: -; V gene: TRBV18; CDR3 protein: CASSPNGGETQYF; CDR3 DNA: TGTGCCAGCTCACCGAACGGGGGAGAGACCCAGTACTTC
clone size: -; J gene: TRBJ1-2; D gene: TRBD1; V gene: TRBV3-1; CDR3 protein: CASSQADRGYGYTF; CDR3 DNA: TGTGCCAGCAGCCAAGCTGACAGGGGTTATGGCTACACCTTC
clone size: few; J gene: TRBJ2-3; D gene: -; V gene: TRBV11-1; CDR3 protein: CASSLSVGPTSTDTQYF; CDR3 DNA: TGTGCCAGCAGCTTAAGTGTGGGCCCTACTAGCACAGATACGCAGTATTTT
clone size: few; J gene: TRBJ1-2; D gene: TRBD1; V gene: TRBV27; CDR3 protein: CASSRGGLWGYTF; CDR3 DNA: TGTGCCAGCAGCCGAGGGGGCTTATGGGGCTACACCTTC
clone size: once; J gene: TRBJ2-5; D gene: TRBD2; V gene: TRBV13; CDR3 protein: CASSFPRFERGIQETQYF; CDR3 DNA: TGTGCCAGCAGCTTCCCCCGGTTCGAGCGGGGGATACAAGAGACCCAGTACTTC
clone size: few; J gene: TRBJ2-7; D gene: -; V gene: TRBV7-2; CDR3 protein: CASSPNIDEQYF; CDR3 DNA: TGTGCCAGCAGCCCTAACATAGACGAGCAGTACTTC
clone size: -; J gene: TRBJ2-5; D gene: TRBD2; V gene: TRBV7-2; CDR3 protein: CASSYGGRQETQYF; CDR3 DNA: TGTGCCAGCAGCTACGGCGGGAGGCAAGAGACCCAGTACTTC
clone size: -; J gene: TRBJ2-1; D gene: -; V gene: TRBV4-1; CDR3 protein: CASKLIQGVGNEQFF; CDR3 DNA: TGCGCCAGCAAGTTAATCCAGGGTGTAGGCAATGAGCAGTTCTTC
clone size: few; J gene: TRBJ1-5; D gene: -; V gene: TRBV28; CDR3 protein: CASSPFRAGNSNQPQHF; CDR3 DNA: TGTGCCAGCAGTCCTTTTCGGGCCGGTAATAGCAATCAGCCCCAGCATTTT
clone size: -; J gene: TRBJ1-2; D gene: -; V gene: TRBV5-1; CDR3 protein: CASSSGQSAGYTF; CDR3 DNA: TGCGCCAGCAGCTCCGGACAGTCGGCTGGCTACACCTTC
clone size: -; J gene: TRBJ2-3; D gene: TRBD2; V gene: TRBV7-2; CDR3 protein: CASSPDRPAGGRTDTQYF; CDR3 DNA: TGTGCCAGCAGTCCTGATCGCCCCGCGGGGGGGCGGACAGATACGCAGTATTTT
clone size: -; J gene: TRBJ1-2; D gene: TRBD1; V gene: TRBV6-5; CDR3 protein: CASRRTGGSGYTF; CDR3 DNA: TGTGCCAGCAGACGCACAGGGGGCAGTGGCTACACCTTC
clone size: few; J gene: TRBJ1-5; D gene: -; V gene: TRBV6-1; CDR3 protein: CASSEGQGHENQPQHF; CDR3 DNA: TGTGCCAGCAGTGAAGGGCAGGGGCACGAAAATCAGCCCCAGCATTTT
clone size: few; J gene: TRBJ1-2; D gene: -; V gene: TRBV3-1; CDR3 protein: CASSQEALFSYGYTF; CDR3 DNA: TGTGCCAGCAGCCAAGAGGCCCTTTTTAGCTATGGCTACACCTTC
clone size: few; J gene: TRBJ2-3; D gene: TRBD2; V gene: TRBV7-3; CDR3 protein: CASSSRPGLAGGTQYF; CDR3 DNA: TGTGCCAGCAGCAGCCGCCCGGGACTAGCGGGAGGTACGCAGTATTTT
clone size: -; J gene: TRBJ1-2; D gene: -; V gene: TRBV3-1; CDR3 protein: CASSQDPGVSVGTF; CDR3 DNA: TGTGCCAGCAGCCAGGACCCAGGGGTATCAGTCGGCACCTTC
clone size: -; J gene: TRBJ1-1; D gene: TRBD1; V gene: TRBV20-1; CDR3 protein: CSAREARDRVSPEAFF; CDR3 DNA: TGCAGTGCTAGGGAAGCCAGGGACAGGGTAAGCCCTGAAGCTTTCTTT
clone size: few; J gene: TRBJ2-7; D gene: -; V gene: TRBV18; CDR3 protein: CASSPDLGGYEQYF; CDR3 DNA: TGTGCCAGCTCACCAGATCTTGGGGGTTACGAGCAGTACTTC
clone size: -; J gene: TRBJ1-6; D gene: -; V gene: TRBV28; CDR3 protein: CASIPGTAYGGSYNSPLHF; CDR3 DNA: TGTGCCAGCATCCCCGGGACGGCCTACGGGGGCTCCTATAATTCACCCCTCCACTTT
clone size: few; J gene: TRBJ1-2; D gene: -; V gene: TRBV7-8; CDR3 protein: CTSSLEFPGHYGYTF; CDR3 DNA: TGTACCAGCAGCTTAGAGTTTCCGGGGCACTATGGCTACACCTTC
clone size: few; J gene: TRBJ1-2; D gene: -; V gene: TRBV25-1; CDR3 protein: CASSDIVSGGAYGYTF; CDR3 DNA: TGTGCCAGCAGTGATATTGTATCTGGAGGGGCGTATGGCTACACCTTC
clone size: -; J gene: TRBJ2-7; D gene: -; V gene: TRBV7-2; CDR3 protein: CASSLGHMNYEQYF; CDR3 DNA: TGTGCCAGCAGCTTAGGCCATATGAACTACGAGCAGTACTTC
clone size: few; J gene: TRBJ2-1; D gene: -; V gene: TRBV6-5; CDR3 protein: CASSYSTPGDEQFF; CDR3 DNA: TGTGCCAGCAGTTACTCAACCCCTGGGGATGAGCAGTTCTTC
clone size: many; J gene: TRBJ2-7; D gene: -; V gene: TRBV12-3/TRBV12-4; CDR3 protein: CASSLEGGFYEQYF; CDR3 DNA: TGTGCCAGCAGTTTAGAGGGTGGATTTTACGAGCAGTACTTC
clone size: few; J gene: TRBJ1-2; D gene: TRBD1; V gene: TRBV20-1; CDR3 protein: CSARSPGQVLDNYGYTF; CDR3 DNA: TGCAGTGCTAGAAGCCCGGGACAGGTTTTGGATAACTATGGCTACACCTTC
clone size: few; J gene: TRBJ1-4; D gene: TRBD1; V gene: TRBV29-1; CDR3 protein: CSVARTGGDEKLLF; CDR3 DNA: TGCAGCGTTGCCCGGACAGGGGGAGATGAAAAACTGCTTTTT
clone size: few; J gene: TRBJ1-2; D gene: -; V gene: TRBV4-2; CDR3 protein: CASSQEGGHYGYTF; CDR3 DNA: TGTGCCAGCAGCCAAGAAGGCGGACACTATGGCTACACCTTC
clone size: few; J gene: TRBJ2-1; D gene: -; V gene: TRBV27; CDR3 protein: CASSPNGDQYNEQFF; CDR3 DNA: TGTGCCAGCAGTCCCAACGGGGATCAATATAATGAGCAGTTCTTC
clone size: -; J gene: TRBJ2-2; D gene: TRBD1; V gene: TRBV12-3/TRBV12-4; CDR3 protein: CASSRETGIFHGELFF; CDR3 DNA: TGTGCCAGCAGTCGAGAGACAGGGATTTTCCACGGGGAGCTGTTTTTT
clone size: -; J gene: TRBJ2-1; D gene: -; V gene: TRBV2; CDR3 protein: CASSAVGGQFYNEQFF; CDR3 DNA: TGTGCCAGCTCCGCCGTTGGGGGACAATTCTACAATGAGCAGTTCTTC
clone size: -; J gene: TRBJ1-1; D gene: -; V gene: TRBV4-3; CDR3 protein: CASSQDGFSRAFF; CDR3 DNA: TGCGCCAGCAGCCAAGATGGGTTTAGCAGGGCTTTCTTT
clone size: -; J gene: TRBJ2-7; D gene: -; V gene: TRBV28; CDR3 protein: CASSSPGTQYEQYF; CDR3 DNA: TGTGCCAGCAGTTCTCCCGGGACACAGTACGAGCAGTACTTC
clone size: -; J gene: TRBJ1-1; D gene: -; V gene: TRBV5-1; CDR3 protein: CASSLVGQTNTEAFF; CDR3 DNA: TGCGCCAGCAGCTTGGTCGGACAGACGAACACTGAAGCTTTCTTT
clone size: few; J gene: TRBJ1-4; D gene: -; V gene: TRBV20-1; CDR3 protein: CSATRDVEKLFF; CDR3 DNA: TGCAGTGCTACCCGGGACGTTGAAAAACTGTTTTTT
clone size: few; J gene: TRBJ2-1; D gene: TRBD1; V gene: TRBV5-6; CDR3 protein: CASSPSSGDREDYNEQFF; CDR3 DNA: TGTGCCAGCAGCCCTTCGTCCGGCGACAGGGAAGACTACAATGAGCAGTTCTTC
clone size: -; J gene: TRBJ1-1; D gene: -; V gene: TRBV7-9; CDR3 protein: CASIGGGNTEAFF; CDR3 DNA: TGTGCCAGCATCGGCGGGGGGAACACTGAAGCTTTCTTT
clone size: -; J gene: TRBJ1-1; D gene: -; V gene: TRBV12-3/TRBV12-4; CDR3 protein: CASRSPGDTEAFF; CDR3 DNA: TGTGCCAGCAGGTCCCCGGGGGATACTGAAGCTTTCTTT
clone size: few; J gene: TRBJ2-7; D gene: -; V gene: TRBV20-1; CDR3 protein: CSARTPPLLQGPSYEQYF; CDR3 DNA: TGCAGTGCTAGGACACCGCCGCTTCTACAGGGACCTAGCTACGAGCAGTACTTC
clone size: few; J gene: TRBJ1-2; D gene: TRBD1; V gene: TRBV10-3; CDR3 protein: CAISRQGNYGYTF; CDR3 DNA: TGTGCCATCAGCCGACAGGGGAACTATGGCTACACCTTC
clone size: -; J gene: TRBJ1-2; D gene: -; V gene: TRBV6-5; CDR3 protein: CASSYSRDHGYTF; CDR3 DNA: TGTGCCAGCAGTTACTCCAGGGACCATGGCTACACCTTC